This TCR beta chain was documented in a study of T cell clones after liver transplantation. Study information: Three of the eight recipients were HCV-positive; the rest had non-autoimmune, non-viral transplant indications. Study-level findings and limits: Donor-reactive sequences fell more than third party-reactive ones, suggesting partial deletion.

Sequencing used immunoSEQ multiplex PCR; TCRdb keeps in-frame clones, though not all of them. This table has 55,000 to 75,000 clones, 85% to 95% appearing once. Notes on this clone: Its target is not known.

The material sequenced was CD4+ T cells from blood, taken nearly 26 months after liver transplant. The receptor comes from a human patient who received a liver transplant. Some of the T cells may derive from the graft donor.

CDR3 in amino acids: CASSLATQRFTDTQYF. The CDR3 bases are TGCGCCAGCAGCTTGGCCACGCAGCGGTTCACAGATACGCAGTATTTT. The chain combines TRBV5-1 with TRBJ2-3; TRBD2 is a possible D gene (5 bases). CDR1 and CDR2 from the germline V gene are SGHRS and YFSETQ. This CDR3 is 16 amino acids long. Trimming took 0 bases from V and 2 from J, leaving 13 bases between them.